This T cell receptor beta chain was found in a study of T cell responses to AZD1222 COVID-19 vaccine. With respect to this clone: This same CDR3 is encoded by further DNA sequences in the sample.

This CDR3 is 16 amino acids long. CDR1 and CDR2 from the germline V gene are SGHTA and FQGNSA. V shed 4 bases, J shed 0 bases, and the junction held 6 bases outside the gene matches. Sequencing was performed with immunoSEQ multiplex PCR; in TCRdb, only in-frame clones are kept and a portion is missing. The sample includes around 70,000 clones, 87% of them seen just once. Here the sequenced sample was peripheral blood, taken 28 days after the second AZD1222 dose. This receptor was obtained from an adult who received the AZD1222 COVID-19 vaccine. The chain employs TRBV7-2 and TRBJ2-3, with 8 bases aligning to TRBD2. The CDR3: CASSSLAGLSTDTQYF. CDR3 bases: TGTGCCAGCAGCTCCCTAGCGGGCCTTAGCACAGATACGCAGTATTTT.